This TCR beta chain was sequenced in a study of T cells in Graves' hyperthyroidism and ophthalmopathy. Based on clinical symptoms, serum thyroxine and TRAb, thyroid ultrasound and orbital computed tomography, diagnoses were reached. Worth noting for this clonotype: The target antigen is unknown.

RNA transcripts provided the source from which TCR beta CDR3 regions were amplified. Primed by the HTBI set, a first-round RT-PCR was run on the TCR CDR3. TCRdb passed the multiplex PCR reads through MiXCR, listing each CDR3 protein once. The sample shows roughly 500,000 distinct CDR3 sequences, about 46% of them seen only once. The study, taken as a whole, reports: Using 13 V-J features, a model discriminated ophthalmopathy from stable hyperthyroidism. The model's output predicted ophthalmopathy at a median of 6.5 months prior to onset.

Sequenced material: peripheral blood or thyroid tissue (not recorded which). The TCR comes from an adult woman with Graves' disease, either hyperthyroidism or ophthalmopathy (not recorded which).

The CDR3 here is CSVQGGGSYEQYF. DNA for the CDR3: TGCAGCGTACAGGGGGGTGGCTCCTACGAGCAGTACTTC. This sequence joins TRBV29-1 and TRBJ2-7; 8 positions agree with TRBD1. This CDR3 spans 13 amino acids. V gave up 6 bases and J gave up 0 bases; unmatched junction bases: 4. Germline V gene data show CDR1 as SQVTM and CDR2 as ANQGSEA.